This T cell receptor (beta chain) was obtained from a study of beta chain features in type 1 diabetes. The study's findings and limits: TCRB CDR3s were moderately but significantly shorter in Type 1 diabetes patients in all four CD4+ subsets.

This CDR3 is 16 amino acids long. Trimming shortened V by 3 bases and J by 1 base, and 13 bases separated the two germline ends. Germline V gene sequence: CDR1 LNHDA, CDR2 SQIVND (reference sequence). A note on this clone: No antigen is known for it.

As every portion of the isolated RNA was reverse transcribed, the sequencing read expressed TCRB transcripts. This table comes from immunoSEQ multiplex PCR, and its TCRdb copy is limited to in-frame clones, with some not included. The sample consists of about 110,000 clones, 30% to 50% of them appearing once. The chain links TRBV19 to TRBJ2-4, with TRBD1 as a possible D gene (6 bases). Sample: stem cell memory CD4+ T cells from blood. The source is a woman in her late teens or twenties in good health. CDR3 coding DNA: TGTGCCAGTAGTATGGAACCAGGGGTGGCCAAAAACATTCAGTACTTC. This gives the protein CASSMEPGVAKNIQYF.